This record covers a single T cell receptor beta chain. Using immunoSEQ multiplex PCR, the repertoire was profiled, and TCRdb retains in-frame clones only, with some absent. The sample carries roughly 450,000 clones, approximately 92% recorded once. The data were taken from a study of Ad26.COV2.S vaccination and SARS-CoV-2 variants. Study summary: Among those in the COV1001 Ad26.COV2.S trial arm was the donor.

Germline lookup yields CDR1 MNHEY and CDR2 SVGEGT. V lost 4 bases and J lost 2, with 3 bases in between. The CDR3 contains 11 residues. Treatment given: 15 to 20 received Ad26.COV2.S at low or high dose, single or two shots; roughly five received placebo; per-sample allocation not given. Day 63 following the first vaccine or placebo injection was when the samples were taken. The chain combines TRBV6-2 or TRBV6-3 with TRBJ2-7; D unresolved. This sequence originates from a person between 18 and 65 years old who received the Ad26.COV2.S COVID-19 vaccine or a placebo. This sample comprised peripheral blood, obtained in a trial of Ad26.COV2.S vaccine versus placebo. CDR3 loop: CASSSTYEQYF. Written as DNA, the CDR3 is TGTGCCAGCAGTTCGACCTACGAGCAGTACTTC.